Below are 24 T cell receptor beta chains sequenced from a single sample in a study of cytomegalovirus exposure and HLA in healthy donors. The protocol was immunoSEQ multiplex PCR, while the TCRdb copy is restricted to in-frame clones and leaves out a portion. The sample yields 120,000 or so clones, about 96% seen once. The sequenced material came from PBMCs. These receptors all come from a man aged 18 to 30 in good health and CMV-seronegative.

The V gene is TRBV4-3, the J gene TRBJ1-5; 9 bases agree with TRBD1. Germline CDR1 is LGHNA and CDR2 is YSLEER. The CDR3 is made up of 15 amino acids. V trimming: 0 bases; J trimming: 9 bases; junction bases outside the gene matches: 6. Here the CDR3 reads CASSQELQGAGPQHF. The CDR3 coding sequence is TGCGCCAGCAGCCAAGAGTTACAGGGGGCAGGGCCCCAGCATTTT.

This clone appeared once. The chain employs TRBV28 and TRBJ2-5; D possibly corresponds to TRBD2 (5 bases). V was cut by 6 bases and J by 5 bases, with 19 bases left in between. The CDR3 spans 15 residues. CDR1 and CDR2 (germline): MDHEN, SYDVKM. The CDR3 here is CASRPAAPGWETQYF. In nucleotides, the CDR3 is TGTGCCAGCAGGCCGGCTGCCCCGGGGTGGGAGACCCAGTACTTC. The full variable domain, in which reference TRBV28 and TRBJ2-5 provide the parts outside the CDR3, is DVKVTQSSRYLVKRTGEKVFLECVQDMDHENMFWYRQDPGLGLRLIYFSYDVKMKEKGDIPEGYSVSREKKERFSLILESASTNQTSMYLCASRPAAPGWETQYFGPGTRLLVL.

The chain combines TRBV30 with TRBJ2-7; 14 bases match TRBD2. CDR3 size: 16 residues. With 3 bases clipped from V and 2 bases from J, the junction kept 6 bases outside the gene matches. Germline CDR1 is GTSNPN and CDR2 is SVGIG (reference sequence). Here the CDR3 DNA reads TGTGCCTGGAGAGCCGGACTAGCGGGGGGTACCTACGAGCAGTACTTC. This translates into CAWRAGLAGGTYEQYF. Using reference TRBV30 and TRBJ2-7 for the parts outside the CDR3, the full variable domain is SQTIHQWPATLVQPVGSPLSLECTVEGTSNPNLYWYRQAAGRGLQLLFYSVGIGQISSEVPQNLSASRPQDRQFILSSKKLLLSDSGFYLCAWRAGLAGGTYEQYFGPGTRLTVT.

The V gene is TRBV6-5, the J gene TRBJ1-3, with D unclear. The length of the CDR3 is 15 residues. From germline, CDR1 is MNHEY and CDR2 SVGAGI. V lost 2 bases, J lost 2 bases, and 10 bases lay in between. CDR3 sequence reads: CASSYTLGAGNTIYF. The CDR3 bases are TGTGCCAGCAGTTACACCCTCGGGGCTGGAAACACCATATATTTT.

The chain joins TRBV19 to TRBJ1-5; 8 bases map to TRBD1. This CDR3 has 17 residues. The germline V gene encodes CDR1 LNHDA and CDR2 SQIVND (reference sequence). V lost 2 bases, J lost 6 bases, and 12 bases stayed unmatched. CDR3 protein: CASSILPPTGVSQPQHF. DNA of the CDR3: TGTGCCAGTAGTATACTACCCCCGACAGGGGTAAGTCAGCCCCAGCATTTT.

The chain has TRBV18 and TRBJ2-1; D is unclear. There are 13 residues in the CDR3. Germline lookup yields CDR1 KGHSH and CDR2 LQKENI. The V gene lost 4 bases and the J gene lost 4 bases, with 8 bases spanning the gap. The CDR3 DNA reads as TGTGCCAGCTCACTATCAGGATACAATGAGCAGTTCTTC. It yields the protein CASSLSGYNEQFF.

The chain uses TRBV27 and TRBJ2-3; TRBD2 matches at 13 bases. The CDR3 is made up of 15 amino acids. The V gene's germline CDR1 is MNHEY and CDR2 SMNVEV (reference sequence). J was trimmed by 7 bases and V by 8 bases; bases with no gene match: 9. CDR3 sequence reads: CASCHKGLAGHTQYF. The CDR3 nucleotides are TGTGCCAGCTGTCACAAGGGACTAGCGGGACATACGCAGTATTTT.

V is TRBV11-2 and J is TRBJ1-2, with D perhaps matching TRBD1 (5 bases). V was trimmed by 2 bases and J by 7 bases, leaving 17 bases between them. Germline assignment: CDR1 SGHAT and CDR2 FQNNGV. CDR3 length: 15 amino acids. In nucleotides, the CDR3 is TGTGCCAGCAGCTTATTGGAGGGGCGCTCTGGTGGCTACACCTTC. It specifies CASSLLEGRSGGYTF.

This clone was seen only once. The J gene is TRBJ1-1, the V gene TRBV29-1, with D possibly TRBD1 on 6 matching bases. The CDR3 spans 13 residues. Germline V gene lookup returns CDR1 SQVTM and CDR2 ANQGSEA. V was trimmed by 7 bases and J by 1 base, leaving 13 bases between them. The CDR3 DNA follows: TGCAGCGGTGGGCAGGACAGGAACACTGAAGCTTTCTTT. Amino acid sequence: CSGGQDRNTEAFF.

The V and J genes are TRBV19 and TRBJ1-1; D is uncertain. Germline V lookup: CDR1 LNHDA, CDR2 SQIVND (reference sequence). The CDR3 totals 14 residues. The V gene lost 2 bases and the J gene lost 1 base, with 8 bases spanning the gap. Written as DNA, the CDR3 is TGTGCCAGTAGTATAAAGACAACGAACACTGAAGCTTTCTTT. This sequence encodes CASSIKTTNTEAFF.

The gene calls are TRBV7-9 and TRBJ2-7; 7 bases match TRBD1. The CDR3 consists of 15 residues. J lost 2 bases, V lost 7 bases, and 11 bases had no gene match. CDR1 is SEHNR and CDR2 is FQNEAQ in the germline V gene (reference sequence). CDR3 sequence reads: CASTPPDRVPYEQYF. CDR3 sequence (DNA): TGTGCCAGCACCCCCCCCGACAGGGTGCCCTACGAGCAGTACTTC.

Of note for this clone: Its ends do not fully match the called genes, so a read error is possible. The V call is TRBV19, the J call TRBJ2-1; TRBD2 might be the D (5 bases). The CDR3 is made up of 14 amino acids. The germline V gene encodes CDR1 LNHDA and CDR2 SQIVND (reference sequence). CDR3 amino acids: CASSLAGSSNEQFF. The CDR3 region has the DNA TGTGCCAGTAGTTTGGCGGGTTCCTCCAATGAGCAGTTCTTC.

The chain couples TRBV5-1 to TRBJ2-1; 8 bases map to TRBD1. The CDR3 consists of 15 residues. The V and J ends lost 7 bases and 3 bases, in that order; junction bases with no gene match: 9. Germline lookup yields CDR1 SGHRS and CDR2 YFSETQ. In DNA form, the CDR3 reads TGCGCCAGCGGACCAGGACAGGGAGACTACAATGAGCAGTTCTTC. Protein: CASGPGQGDYNEQFF.

The genes are TRBV5-6 and TRBJ2-2; D is perhaps TRBD2 (5 bases). Trimming pared 4 bases from V and 0 bases from J, leaving 7 bases between. CDR3 length equals 14 residues. The germline V gene encodes CDR1 SGHDT and CDR2 YYEEEE. The CDR3 protein is CASSPEANTGELFF. CDR3 coding DNA: TGTGCCAGCAGCCCGGAGGCGAACACCGGGGAGCTGTTTTTT.

V usage is TRBV9 and J usage is TRBJ2-7; a possible D gene is TRBD1 (6 bases). Trimming took 4 bases from V and 4 from J, leaving 18 bases between them. The CDR3 sequence is 15 residues long. The germline gives CDR1 SGDLS, CDR2 YYNGEE. The CDR3 region has the DNA TGTGCCAGCAGCCCAGGGGACGGGCTTGTGTACGAGCAGTACTTC. It specifies CASSPGDGLVYEQYF.

This chain joins TRBV27 and TRBJ2-5, with D perhaps matching TRBD2 (5 bases). Germline assignment: CDR1 MNHEY and CDR2 SMNVEV (reference sequence). This CDR3 is 14 amino acids long. The germline V and J ends were trimmed by 6 bases and 0 bases, with 11 bases remaining between them. The CDR3 nucleotides read TGTGCCAGCAGCGGAGGAGAGTACCAAGAGACCCAGTACTTC. This gives the protein CASSGGEYQETQYF.

The count of this clone is one. The V gene is TRBV7-2, the J gene TRBJ1-3, with D maybe TRBD1 (5 bases). V was shortened by 1 base and J by 3 bases, with 16 bases between the two germline ends. This CDR3 spans 17 amino acids. Germline CDR1 SGHTA, CDR2 FQGNSA. CDR3 bases: TGTGCCAGCAGCTTAGGGGGAGCCGGGACTGGTGGAAACACCATATATTTT. Its protein product is CASSLGGAGTGGNTIYF.

The rearrangement uses TRBV7-2 and TRBJ2-2, with a tentative D call TRBD2 (6 bases). The CDR3 is made up of 17 amino acids. V lost 6 bases, J lost 4 bases, and 21 bases lay in between. Germline V gene sequence: CDR1 SGHTA, CDR2 FQGNSA. DNA of the CDR3: TGTGCCAGCAGACCTTTGGGGGGTAGCTCGGGCACCGGGGAGCTGTTTTTT. Protein sequence: CASRPLGGSSGTGELFF.

The V call is TRBV7-9, the J call TRBJ1-4; TRBD1 matches 8 bases. The V gene's germline CDR1 is SEHNR and CDR2 FQNEAQ (reference sequence). The V segment lost 7 bases and the J segment 3 bases; nucleotides outside the gene matches: 7. This CDR3 is 15 amino acids long. The CDR3 here is CASIKAGQANEKLFF. The CDR3 region has the DNA TGTGCCAGCATCAAGGCGGGACAGGCTAATGAAAAACTGTTTTTT.

The rearrangement joins TRBV25-1 to TRBJ1-1; TRBD1 agrees at 9 bases. J was trimmed by 1 base and V by 4 bases; bases with no gene match: 4. CDR3 length: 15 residues. Germline CDR1 is MGHDK and CDR2 is SYGVNS. The CDR3 reads CASSVSGQGNTEAFF. In nucleotides, the CDR3 is TGTGCCAGCAGTGTTTCGGGACAGGGGAACACTGAAGCTTTCTTT.

The count of this clone is one. The rearrangement uses TRBV11-3 and TRBJ1-1; TRBD1 agrees at 7 bases. Unmatched junction bases numbered 10, after V lost 4 bases and J lost 5 bases. The CDR3 has 15 amino acids. CDR1 SGHNT and CDR2 YENEEA come from the germline V gene. CDR3 nucleotide sequence: TGTGCCAGCAGCTATGGGACAGCCGGAACGACTGAAGCTTTCTTT. The encoded protein is CASSYGTAGTTEAFF.

V gene TRBV18 combines with J gene TRBJ1-5; D uncertain. Germline V gene sequence: CDR1 KGHSH, CDR2 LQKENI. With 4 bases removed from V and 7 bases from J, the gap between germline ends came to 11 bases. The CDR3 is 13 residues long. The CDR3 protein is CASSLGVEQPQHF. The CDR3 region has the DNA TGTGCCAGCTCACTCGGGGTCGAGCAGCCCCAGCATTTT. Full variable domain (outside the CDR3, taken from reference TRBV18 and TRBJ1-5): NAGVMQNPRHLVRRRGQEARLRCSPMKGHSHVYWYRQLPEEGLKFMVYLQKENIIDESGMPKERFSAEFPKEGPSILRIQQVVRGDSAAYFCASSLGVEQPQHFGDGTRLSIL.

V gene TRBV4-1 combines with J gene TRBJ2-1, with 13 bases that match TRBD2. CDR3 size: 19 residues. J lost 1 base, V lost 1 base, and 7 bases had no gene match. Germline V gives CDR1 MGHRA, CDR2 YSYEKL. The CDR3 nucleotides read TGCGCCAGCAGCCAAGGGGGCAGGACTAGCGGGAGATCCTACAATGAGCAGTTCTTC. Its protein product is CASSQGGRTSGRSYNEQFF.

V gene TRBV27 combines with J gene TRBJ2-1; 14 bases match TRBD2. With 5 bases clipped from V and 7 bases from J, the junction kept 16 bases outside the gene matches. The germline gives CDR1 MNHEY, CDR2 SMNVEV (reference sequence). The CDR3 is 19 residues long. CDR3 in amino acids: CASSPMPGTSGRVGNEQFF. DNA of the CDR3: TGTGCCAGCAGTCCCATGCCCGGGACTAGCGGGAGAGTAGGAAATGAGCAGTTCTTC.